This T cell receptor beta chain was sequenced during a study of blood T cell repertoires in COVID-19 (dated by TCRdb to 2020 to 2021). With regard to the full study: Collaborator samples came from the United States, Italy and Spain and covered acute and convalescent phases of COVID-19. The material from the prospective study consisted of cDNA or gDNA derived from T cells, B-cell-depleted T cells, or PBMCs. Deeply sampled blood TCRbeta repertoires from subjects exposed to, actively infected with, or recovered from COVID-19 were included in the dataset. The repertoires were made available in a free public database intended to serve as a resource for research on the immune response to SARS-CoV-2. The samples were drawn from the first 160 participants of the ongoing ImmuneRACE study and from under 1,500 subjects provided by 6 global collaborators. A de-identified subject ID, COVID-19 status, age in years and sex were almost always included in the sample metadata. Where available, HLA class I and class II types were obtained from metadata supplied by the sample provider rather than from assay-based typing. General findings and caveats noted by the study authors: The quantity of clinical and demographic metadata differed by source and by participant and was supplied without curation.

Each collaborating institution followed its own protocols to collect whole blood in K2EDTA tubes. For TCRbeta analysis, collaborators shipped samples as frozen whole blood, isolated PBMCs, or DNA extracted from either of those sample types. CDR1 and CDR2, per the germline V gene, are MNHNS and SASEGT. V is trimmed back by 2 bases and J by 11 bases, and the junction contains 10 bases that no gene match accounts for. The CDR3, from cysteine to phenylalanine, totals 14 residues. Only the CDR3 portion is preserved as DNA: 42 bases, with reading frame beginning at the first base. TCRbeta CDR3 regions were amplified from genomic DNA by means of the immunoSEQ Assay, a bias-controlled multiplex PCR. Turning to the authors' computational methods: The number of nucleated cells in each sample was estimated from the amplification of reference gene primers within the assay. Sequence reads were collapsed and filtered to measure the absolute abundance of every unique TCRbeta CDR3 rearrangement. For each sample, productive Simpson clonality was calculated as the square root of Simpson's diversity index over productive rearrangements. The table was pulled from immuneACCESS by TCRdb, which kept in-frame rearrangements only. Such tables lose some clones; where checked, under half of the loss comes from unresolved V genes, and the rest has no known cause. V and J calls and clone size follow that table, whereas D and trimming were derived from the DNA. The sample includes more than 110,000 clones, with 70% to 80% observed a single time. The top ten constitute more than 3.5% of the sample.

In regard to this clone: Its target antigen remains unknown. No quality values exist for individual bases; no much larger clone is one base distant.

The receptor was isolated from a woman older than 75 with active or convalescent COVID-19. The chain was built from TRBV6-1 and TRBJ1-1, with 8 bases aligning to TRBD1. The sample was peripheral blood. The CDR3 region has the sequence CASSERWADRGAFF. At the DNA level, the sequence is TGTGCCAGCAGTGAAAGGTGGGCCGACAGGGGTGCTTTCTTT.